One sample yielded the 8 T cell receptor beta chains listed below, sequenced in a study of T-cell memory formation after mild COVID-19. TCRdb called the 5' RACE reads again in MiXCR, with one record for every CDR3 protein. The repertoire holds just over 60,000 distinct CDR3 sequences, with less than 9.5% as singletons. The sequenced sample was PBMCs or a T cell subset sorted from them (not recorded which). Source of these receptors: a man aged 18 to 29 who had mild COVID-19 (a few samples of this study predate the infection). Cell type and time point are not known.

The rearrangement uses TRBV6-4 and TRBJ2-1; 9 bases align to TRBD2. Unmatched junction bases numbered 5, after V lost 6 bases and J lost 5 bases. Germline values: CDR1 MRHNA, CDR2 SNTAGT. This CDR3 has 14 residues. The chain's CDR3 is CASSIAGADNEQFF. The CDR3 DNA sequence: TGTGCCAGCAGCATAGCGGGGGCTGACAATGAGCAGTTCTTC.

The V gene is TRBV7-9, the J gene TRBJ2-7; the D gene could be TRBD1 or TRBD2 (5 bases each). Trimming cost V 4 bases and J 7 bases, with 23 bases left between them. The CDR3 covers 16 residues. CDR1 and CDR2 from the germline V gene are SEHNR and FQNEAQ (reference sequence). Here the CDR3 DNA reads TGTGCCAGCAGCTGGGCTGGACGCGGACAAGAGGGGGAGCAGTACGTC. This encodes CASSWAGRGQEGEQYV.

The sample holds a few counts of this clonotype. The rearrangement joins TRBV7-9 to TRBJ2-1, with 9 positions matching TRBD2. Germline V gene lookup returns CDR1 SEHNR and CDR2 FQNEAQ (reference sequence). J lost 4 bases, V lost 0 bases, and 1 base had no gene match. This CDR3 comprises 15 residues. As DNA, the CDR3 is TGTGCCAGCAGCTTAGCGGCGGGGGGGTACAATGAGCAGTTCTTC. Translating it yields CASSLAAGGYNEQFF.

The rearrangement joins TRBV10-2 to TRBJ2-3, with D uncertain. Trimming shortened V by 3 bases and J by 8 bases, and 12 bases separated the two germline ends. The CDR3 is 13 amino acids. Germline lookup yields CDR1 WSHSY and CDR2 SAAADI. CDR3 region: CASSDPESGTQYF. The CDR3 DNA reads TGCGCCAGCAGTGACCCCGAGTCGGGTACGCAGTATTTT.

This clonotype turned up a few times. This sequence joins TRBV5-1 and TRBJ2-5, with 9 bases aligning to TRBD1. The CDR3 is made up of 16 amino acids. Germline V gene lookup returns CDR1 SGHRS and CDR2 YFSETQ. V dropped 0 bases and J dropped 5; count of bases not matched to a gene: 8. CDR3 loop: CASSLGPAGTGETQYF. CDR3 bases: TGCGCCAGCAGCTTGGGACCAGCCGGGACAGGGGAGACCCAGTACTTC. Together with reference TRBV5-1 and TRBJ2-5, the CDR3 gives the full variable domain: KAGVTQTPRYLIKTRGQQVTLSCSPISGHRSVSWYQQTPGQGLQFLFEYFSETQRNKGNFPGRFSGRQFSNSRSEMNVSTLELGDSALYLCASSLGPAGTGETQYFGPGTRLLVL.

This sequence joins TRBV20-1 and TRBJ2-2; D ambiguous. CDR3 length: 11 amino acids. CDR1 and CDR2 from the germline V gene are DFQATT and SNEGSKA (reference sequence). V lost 0 bases and J 7 bases, leaving 3 bases between the germline ends. CDR3 sequence reads: CSARDLGELFF. CDR3 nucleotide sequence: TGCAGTGCTAGAGATCTCGGGGAGCTGTTTTTT.

This chain joins TRBV7-3 and TRBJ2-3; D may be TRBD1 (6 bases). CDR1 is SGHTA and CDR2 is FQGTGA in the germline V gene. The CDR3 spans 15 residues. V dropped 4 bases and J dropped 4 bases, with 15 bases sitting between them. CDR3 DNA: TGTGCCAGCAGCTCGGACAGTTCGGCCCCAGATACGCAGTATTTT. Amino acids: CASSSDSSAPDTQYF.

This clonotype was detected a few times. The chain carries TRBV5-1 and TRBJ2-5; tentatively, D is TRBD1 or TRBD2 (5 bases each). The V end was cut by 1 base, the J end by 0 bases, with 10 bases between. This CDR3 comprises 15 residues. CDR1 is SGHRS and CDR2 is YFSETQ in the germline V gene. The CDR3 sequence: CASSLQEGYQETQYF. DNA for the CDR3: TGCGCCAGCAGCTTGCAAGAGGGGTACCAAGAGACCCAGTACTTC.